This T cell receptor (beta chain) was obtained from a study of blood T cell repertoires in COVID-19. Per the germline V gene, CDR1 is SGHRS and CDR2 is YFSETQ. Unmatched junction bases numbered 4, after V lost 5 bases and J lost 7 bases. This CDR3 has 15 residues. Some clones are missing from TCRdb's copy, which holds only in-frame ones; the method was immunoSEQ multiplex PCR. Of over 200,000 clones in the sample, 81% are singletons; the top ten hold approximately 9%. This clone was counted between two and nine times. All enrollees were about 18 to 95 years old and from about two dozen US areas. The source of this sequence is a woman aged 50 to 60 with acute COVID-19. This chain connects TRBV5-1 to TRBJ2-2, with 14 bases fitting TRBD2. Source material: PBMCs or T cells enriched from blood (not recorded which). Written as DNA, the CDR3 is TGCGCCAGCAGTTCCGGACTAGCGGGAGGCGGGGAGCTGTTTTTT. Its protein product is CASSSGLAGGGELFF.